A selection of T cell receptor beta chains follows, all from one sample in a study of sequential checkpoint blockade in melanoma. Profiling relied on immunoSEQ multiplex PCR, and the TCRdb table lists in-frame clones only, not all of them. The sample includes about 13,000 clones, about 28% seen only once; the top ten take roughly 17%. The material was tumor tissue (inferred from file names), obtained from a patient given nivolumab and ipilimumab in sequence. These TCRs come from a human donor with melanoma. The CDR3 runs from the conserved cysteine through the conserved F or W. D genes are given only for firm matches. Some rows have no size entry. The others give once, few or many, or a class for an expanded clone.

V: TRBV9; J: TRBJ2-5; size: -; D: TRBD2; DNA: TGTGCCAGCAGGGGAGGGCCTTTGGGGGAGACCCAGTACTTC; CDR3: CASRGGPLGETQYF
V: TRBV6-8; J: TRBJ1-2; size: few; D: -; DNA: TGTGCCAGCAGTTACAAGGAAACACTTGGCTACACCTTC; CDR3: CASSYKETLGYTF
V: TRBV11-3; J: TRBJ2-7; size: few; D: TRBD1; DNA: TGTGCCAGCAGCTTATTGCAGACAGGGCCCTCCTACGAGCAGTACTTC; CDR3: CASSLLQTGPSYEQYF
V: TRBV9; J: TRBJ1-1; size: few; D: TRBD1; DNA: TGTGCCAGCACCAGAACAAGCAGGGGGAAGATCACTGAAGCTTTCTTT; CDR3: CASTRTSRGKITEAFF
V: TRBV6-1; J: TRBJ2-7; size: many; D: TRBD2; DNA: TGTGCCAGCAGTGAAGGCGGGCGGGAGCCCTTAAGGTCTTACGAGCAGTACTTC; CDR3: CASSEGGREPLRSYEQYF
V: TRBV11-3; J: TRBJ1-3; size: few; D: -; DNA: TGTGCCAGCAGATTGCTCCGCCGGGGAAACACCATATATTTT; CDR3: CASRLLRRGNTIYF
V: TRBV6-8; J: TRBJ1-3; size: few; D: TRBD1; DNA: TGTGCCAGCAGCCCTACCTCGACAGGGTCTGGAAACACCATATATTTT; CDR3: CASSPTSTGSGNTIYF
V: TRBV9; J: TRBJ1-5; size: -; D: -; DNA: TGTGCCAGCAGCGCATCGACAGGTTTTAATCAGCCCCAGCATTTT; CDR3: CASSASTGFNQPQHF
V: TRBV6-8; J: TRBJ2-5; size: many; D: TRBD1; DNA: TGTGCCAGCAGGGACAGGGCACTACAAGAGACCCAGTACTTC; CDR3: CASRDRALQETQYF
V: TRBV28; J: TRBJ1-5; size: few; D: -; DNA: TGTGCCAGCAGTTTAATTCAGGGTGCCGCGAGCAATCAGCCCCAGCATTTT; CDR3: CASSLIQGAASNQPQHF
V: TRBV11-3; J: TRBJ1-5; size: few; D: -; DNA: TGTGCCAGCAGCTCTCAGGCGAGGTATAGCAATCAGCCCCAGCATTTT; CDR3: CASSSQARYSNQPQHF
V: TRBV28; J: TRBJ2-2; size: once; D: -; DNA: TGTGCCAGCAGTTTATCTCCGCGTTCCGGGGAGCTGTTTTTT; CDR3: CASSLSPRSGELFF
V: TRBV6-8; J: TRBJ2-3; size: many; D: TRBD1; DNA: TGTGCCAGCAGTTACTCGACAGGGTGGGATACGCAGTATTTT; CDR3: CASSYSTGWDTQYF
V: TRBV6-8; J: TRBJ2-7; size: few; D: TRBD2; DNA: TGTGCCAGCAGTTACTCCGGCGGGAGGAGGTACGAGCAGTACTTC; CDR3: CASSYSGGRRYEQYF
V: TRBV19; J: TRBJ2-4; size: -; D: -; DNA: TGTGCCAGTACTGGGGCTCCAAACATTCAGTACTTC; CDR3: CASTGAPNIQYF
V: TRBV9; J: TRBJ2-2; size: many; D: TRBD1; DNA: TGTGCCAGCAGCGTTGGGGAGGACAGGGGGCGAAGCGGGGAGCTGTTTTTT; CDR3: CASSVGEDRGRSGELFF
V: TRBV1; J: TRBJ1-1; size: few; D: -; DNA: TGCGCCAGCAGCCCCCCCGGGACAGGCACAGTTCCGGCTTTCTTT; CDR3: CASSPPGTGTVPAFF
V: TRBV28; J: TRBJ1-5; size: few; D: -; DNA: TGTGCCAGCAGTCCCACACAGGGAAACACGCAGCCCCAGCATTTT; CDR3: CASSPTQGNTQPQHF
V: TRBV11-3; J: TRBJ2-5; size: few; D: -; DNA: TGTGCCAGCAGCTTCCGGGTCCTAGGGGTCCAAGAGACCCAGTACTTC; CDR3: CASSFRVLGVQETQYF
V: TRBV7-8; J: TRBJ1-2; size: few; D: -; DNA: TGTGCCAGCAGCTTTGACAACGCCGGGGGCTACACCTTC; CDR3: CASSFDNAGGYTF
V: TRBV18; J: TRBJ2-3; size: few; D: -; DNA: TGTGCCAGCTCACCACCAGGCTCCCCCTATACGCAGTATTTT; CDR3: CASSPPGSPYTQYF
V: TRBV18; J: TRBJ2-3; size: -; D: TRBD2; DNA: TGTGCCAGCTCACCAAGGACTAGCGGGAGCGCAGATACGCAGTATTTT; CDR3: CASSPRTSGSADTQYF
V: TRBV5-1; J: TRBJ2-7; size: -; D: TRBD2; DNA: TGCGCCAGCAGCTCAATACTAGCGGGAGGGCCAGGCGAGCAGTACTTC; CDR3: CASSSILAGGPGEQYF
V: TRBV11-3; J: TRBJ2-1; size: few; D: -; DNA: TGTGCCAGCAGCACCTGGAGGCGGGATGACAATGAGCAGTTCTTC; CDR3: CASSTWRRDDNEQFF
V: TRBV28; J: TRBJ2-7; size: -; D: -; DNA: TGTGCCAGCAGTTTTGGCGGACCCTACGAGCAGTACTTC; CDR3: CASSFGGPYEQYF
V: TRBV11-3; J: TRBJ2-7; size: -; D: TRBD2; DNA: TGTGCCAGCAGATTGGGGTGGTTCGGGACTAGCAACGAGCAGTACTTC; CDR3: CASRLGWFGTSNEQYF
V: TRBV6-8; J: TRBJ2-7; size: few; D: -; DNA: TGTGCCAGCAACCCGGGGGGCTACCACTACGAGCAGTACTTC; CDR3: CASNPGGYHYEQYF
V: TRBV11-3; J: TRBJ1-1; size: few; D: TRBD1; DNA: TGTGCCAGCAGCCTAAGACAGGGGGCGTCAACTGAAGCTTTCTTT; CDR3: CASSLRQGASTEAFF
V: TRBV6-8; J: TRBJ2-3; size: -; D: TRBD2; DNA: TGTGCCAGCAGTGACGCTAGCGGGCCCACAGATACGCAGTATTTT; CDR3: CASSDASGPTDTQYF
V: TRBV29-1; J: TRBJ2-1; size: -; D: -; DNA: TGCAGCGTTGAGGCGGTTAATAGCAATGAGCAGTTCTTC; CDR3: CSVEAVNSNEQFF
V: TRBV6-8; J: TRBJ2-1; size: -; D: -; DNA: TGTGCCAGCAGTTCCCGGGCCCAACTCTACAATGAGCAGTTCTTC; CDR3: CASSSRAQLYNEQFF
V: TRBV18; J: TRBJ2-1; size: -; D: TRBD2; DNA: TGTGCCAGCTCACCAGTTACCGGGACTAGGGTCCCCAATGAGCAGTTCTTC; CDR3: CASSPVTGTRVPNEQFF
V: TRBV7-5; J: TRBJ2-3; size: few; D: -; DNA: TGTGCCAGCAGCTTGGGGGCGACGGGGGGTCGACGGACAGATACGCAGTATTTT; CDR3: CASSLGATGGRRTDTQYF
V: TRBV11-3; J: TRBJ2-7; size: -; D: TRBD1; DNA: TGTGCCAGCAGCTTAGGTGGACAGGTAAAGTTCTACGAGCAGTACTTC; CDR3: CASSLGGQVKFYEQYF
V: TRBV10-3; J: TRBJ2-3; size: -; D: -; DNA: TGTGCCATCAGTGAGACGGCCCCGGATACGCAGTATTTT; CDR3: CAISETAPDTQYF
V: TRBV19; J: TRBJ2-4; size: -; D: TRBD1; DNA: TGTGCCACCTCATTGGACAGGGGGAGCGGGGTAGCCAAAAACATTCAGTACTTC; CDR3: CATSLDRGSGVAKNIQYF
V: TRBV11-3; J: TRBJ2-3; size: -; D: TRBD2; DNA: TGTGCCAGCAGCTTACTAGCGGGATCAGATACGCAGTATTTT; CDR3: CASSLLAGSDTQYF
V: TRBV7-6; J: TRBJ2-2; size: few; D: -; DNA: TGTGCCAGCAGCAAGCCAGACAGGTTGAACACCGGGGAGCTGTTTTTT; CDR3: CASSKPDRLNTGELFF
V: TRBV6-8; J: TRBJ2-2; size: few; D: TRBD2; DNA: TGTGCCAGCCTTAGCGGGTTCTCTAAGAACACCGGGGAGCTGTTTTTT; CDR3: CASLSGFSKNTGELFF
V: TRBV4-1; J: TRBJ2-3; size: many; D: TRBD1; DNA: TGCGCCAGCAGCCAAGATGCCGACAGGGACCCTACAGATACGCAGTATTTT; CDR3: CASSQDADRDPTDTQYF
V: TRBV28; J: TRBJ1-5; size: -; D: TRBD1; DNA: TGTGCCAGCCGATATTCCGGGACAGGGGAGCAGCCCCAGCATTTT; CDR3: CASRYSGTGEQPQHF
V: TRBV11-3; J: TRBJ2-7; size: -; D: -; DNA: TGTGCCAGCAGCAAGGGGGGAGGCACCTACGAGCAGTACTTC; CDR3: CASSKGGGTYEQYF
V: TRBV19; J: TRBJ2-4; size: -; D: -; DNA: TGTGCCAGTAGTATTCCCAGGGGAGGGGGACACATTCAGTACTTC; CDR3: CASSIPRGGGHIQYF